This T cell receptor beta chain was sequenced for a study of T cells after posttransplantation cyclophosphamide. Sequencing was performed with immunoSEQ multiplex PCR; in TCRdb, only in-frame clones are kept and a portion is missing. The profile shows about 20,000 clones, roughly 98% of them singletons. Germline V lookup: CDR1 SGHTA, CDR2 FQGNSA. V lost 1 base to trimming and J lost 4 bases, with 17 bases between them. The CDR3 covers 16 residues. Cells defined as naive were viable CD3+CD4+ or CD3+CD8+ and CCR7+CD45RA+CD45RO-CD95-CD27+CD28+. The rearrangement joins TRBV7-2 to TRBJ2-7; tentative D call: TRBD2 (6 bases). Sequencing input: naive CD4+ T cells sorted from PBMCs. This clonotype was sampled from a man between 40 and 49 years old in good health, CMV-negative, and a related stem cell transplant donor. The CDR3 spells CASSLGGPGAFYEQYF. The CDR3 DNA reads TGTGCCAGCAGCTTAGGTGGCCCGGGAGCATTTTACGAGCAGTACTTC.